This T cell receptor beta chain originates from a study of blood T cell dynamics during melanoma immunotherapy. Profiled with immunoSEQ multiplex PCR; TCRdb holds only in-frame clones, not every one. The repertoire includes about 11,000 clones, roughly 88% of them detected once, and 5% to 7.5% sits in the top ten. Time point noted: week 3, after first cycle of checkpoint inhibitor. V lost 3 bases, J lost 4 bases, and 2 bases stayed unmatched. CDR1 and CDR2 from the germline V gene are SEHNR and FQNEAQ (reference sequence). The CDR3 length is 14 residues. This TCR was recovered from a human donor with melanoma. The chain has TRBV7-9 and TRBJ2-3; 9 nucleotides agree with TRBD1. The sequencing here drew on blood, taken from a patient treated with checkpoint blockade. CDR3: CASSLTGGADTQYF. In nucleotides, the CDR3 is TGTGCCAGCAGCTTGACAGGGGGGGCAGATACGCAGTATTTT.